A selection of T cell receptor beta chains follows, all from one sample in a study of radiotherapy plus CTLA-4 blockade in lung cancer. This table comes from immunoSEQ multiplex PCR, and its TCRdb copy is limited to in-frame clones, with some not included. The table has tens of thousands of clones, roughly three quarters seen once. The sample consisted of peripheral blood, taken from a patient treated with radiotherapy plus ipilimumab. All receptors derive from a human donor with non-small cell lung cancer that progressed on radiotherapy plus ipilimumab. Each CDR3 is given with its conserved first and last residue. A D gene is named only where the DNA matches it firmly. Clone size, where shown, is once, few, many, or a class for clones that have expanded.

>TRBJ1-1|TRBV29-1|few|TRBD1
TGCAGCGTTGCCCGGGACAGGGGGGAAGCTTTCTTT
CSVARDRGEAFF
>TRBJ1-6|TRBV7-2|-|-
TGTGCCAGCAGCTTTAAGTCGGTGAATTCACCCCTCCACTTT
CASSFKSVNSPLHF
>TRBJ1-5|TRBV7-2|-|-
TGTGCCAGCAGCTTCCAGGGTGGCGCTGGTAGCAATCAGCCCCAGCATTTT
CASSFQGGAGSNQPQHF
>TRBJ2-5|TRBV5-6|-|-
TGTGCCAGCAGCAGCGCTTACGACAGCCAAGAGACCCAGTACTTC
CASSSAYDSQETQYF
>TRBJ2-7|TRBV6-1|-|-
TGTGCCAGCAGTGAAGCCGGGTGGGAGCAGTACTTC
CASSEAGWEQYF
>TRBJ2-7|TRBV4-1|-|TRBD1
TGCGCCAGCAGCCAGACGACAGGGTTGACCTACGAGCAGTACTTC
CASSQTTGLTYEQYF
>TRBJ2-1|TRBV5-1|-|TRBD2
TGCGCCAGCAGCCAACTAGCGGGGGGGTTGCATGAGCAGTTCTTC
CASSQLAGGLHEQFF
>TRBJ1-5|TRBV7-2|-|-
TGTGCCAGCAGCTTAGGATACCGGCAGCCCCAGCATTTT
CASSLGYRQPQHF
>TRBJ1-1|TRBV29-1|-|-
TGCAGCGTTGTCTCGGGTCTCTTGAACACTGAAGCTTTCTTT
CSVVSGLLNTEAFF
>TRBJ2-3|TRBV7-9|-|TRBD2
TGTGCCAGCAGCTTAGTCCTCAGCGGGGCCTTCACAGATACGCAGTATTTT
CASSLVLSGAFTDTQYF
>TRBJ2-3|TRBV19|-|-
TGTGCCAGTACCCCGGGGGGCACAGATACGCAGTATTTT
CASTPGGTDTQYF
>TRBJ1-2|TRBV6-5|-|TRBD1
TGTGCCAGCAGTTACGCGACAGGGCCCTATGGCTACACCTTC
CASSYATGPYGYTF
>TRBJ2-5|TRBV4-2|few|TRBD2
TGTGCCAGCAGCCAAGGGACTAGCCGCCAGACCCAGTACTTC
CASSQGTSRQTQYF
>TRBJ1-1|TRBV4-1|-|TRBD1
TGCGCCAGCAGCCACCCAGGGGGACAGCAGAACACTGAAGCTTTCTTT
CASSHPGGQQNTEAFF
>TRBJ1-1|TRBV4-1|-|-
TGCGCCAGCAGCCAAGAACGGCGGTATGAAGCTTTCTTT
CASSQERRYEAFF
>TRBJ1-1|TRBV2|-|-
TGTGCCAGCAGTGCTCCTTACACTGAAGCTTTCTTT
CASSAPYTEAFF
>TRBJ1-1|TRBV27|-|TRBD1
TGTGCCAGCAAGACAGGGGCGGCCACTGAAGCTTTCTTT
CASKTGAATEAFF
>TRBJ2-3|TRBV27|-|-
TGTGCCAGCAGTCCTACAGATACGCAGTATTTT
CASSPTDTQYF
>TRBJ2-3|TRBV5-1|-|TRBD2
TGCGCCAGCAGCTTGGACCCCGGAGCGGGGGGTGCAGATACGCAGTATTTT
CASSLDPGAGGADTQYF
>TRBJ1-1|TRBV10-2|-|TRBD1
TGCGCCAGCAGTGGACAGGGGGCCACTGAAGCTTTCTTT
CASSGQGATEAFF
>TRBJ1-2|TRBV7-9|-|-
TGTGCCAGCAGCGTGACCGAGGGAAAAGCCTATGGCTACACCTTC
CASSVTEGKAYGYTF
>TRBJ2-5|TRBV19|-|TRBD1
TGTGCCAGTAGTACCTCGACAGGGGGACAAGAGACCCAGTACTTC
CASSTSTGGQETQYF
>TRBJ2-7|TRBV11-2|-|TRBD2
TGTGCCAGCAGATCGGGAGGGGGTGAGCAGTACTTC
CASRSGGGEQYF
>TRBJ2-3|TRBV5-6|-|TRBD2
TGTGCCAGCAGCTTCGGAGCGGGGGTAGCTGCAGATACGCAGTATTTT
CASSFGAGVAADTQYF
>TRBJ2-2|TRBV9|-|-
TGTGCCAGCAGCGTATACCCTAGTAACACCGGGGAGCTGTTTTTT
CASSVYPSNTGELFF
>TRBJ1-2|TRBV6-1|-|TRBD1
TGTGCCAGCAGTGAAATCCCGACAGGGGGCCTCTATGGCTACACCTTC
CASSEIPTGGLYGYTF